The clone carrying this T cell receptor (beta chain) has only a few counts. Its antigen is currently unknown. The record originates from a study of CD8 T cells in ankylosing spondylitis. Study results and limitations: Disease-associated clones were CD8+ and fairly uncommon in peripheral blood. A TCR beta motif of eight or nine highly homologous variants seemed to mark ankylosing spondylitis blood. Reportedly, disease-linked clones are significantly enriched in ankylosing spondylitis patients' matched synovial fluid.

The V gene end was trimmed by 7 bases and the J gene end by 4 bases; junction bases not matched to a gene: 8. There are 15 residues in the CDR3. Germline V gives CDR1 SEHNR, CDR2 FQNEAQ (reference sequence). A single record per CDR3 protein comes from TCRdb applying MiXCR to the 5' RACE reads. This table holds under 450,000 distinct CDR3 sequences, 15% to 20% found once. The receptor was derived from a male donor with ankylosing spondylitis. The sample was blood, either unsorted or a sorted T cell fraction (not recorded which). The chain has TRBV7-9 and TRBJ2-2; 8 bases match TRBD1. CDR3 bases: TGTGCCAGCAACTATCAGGGGGCTGGCACCGGGGAGCTGTTTTTT. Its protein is CASNYQGAGTGELFF.